This TCR beta chain was obtained from a study of T cell responses to AZD1222 COVID-19 vaccine. Generated by immunoSEQ multiplex PCR, the TCRdb table keeps only in-frame clones and is missing some. The sample lists over 100,000 clones, around 90% occurring once. The sequence came from an adult in good health. The input for sequencing was peripheral blood, taken on day 0 of AZD1222 vaccination.

The CDR3: CASSRGTVNSYEQYF. DNA of the CDR3: TGTGCCAGCAGCCGCGGGACAGTGAACTCCTACGAGCAGTACTTC. The V gene is TRBV5-6, the J gene TRBJ2-7, with a possible D match to TRBD1 (7 bases). Germline V lookup: CDR1 SGHDT, CDR2 YYEEEE. The CDR3 contains 15 residues. Trimming left V 4 bases short and J 0 bases short, with 14 bases between.